The 17 T cell receptor beta chains below were found in one sample sequenced in a study of shared clonotypes between healthy human individuals. The method was immunoSEQ multiplex PCR; TCRdb's version includes in-frame clones alone and lacks a portion of them. The data show 650,000 to 800,000 clones, 92% seen once. CD45RO negativity and positive selection for CCR7 defined naive CD8 cells, a population that excluded terminally differentiated effector memory CD45RA+ cells. The sequenced sample consisted of naive CD8+ T cells sorted from blood. These TCRs come from a man aged 30-40 years in good health.

J is TRBJ2-5 and V is TRBV4-2; D assignment may be TRBD1 or TRBD2 (5 bases each). The CDR3 extends over 14 amino acids. V lost 0 bases and J 3 bases, leaving 8 bases between the germline ends. Per the germline V gene, CDR1 is LGHNA and CDR2 is YNFKEQ. CDR3 coding DNA: TGTGCCAGCAGCCAAGAAGCGGACAAAGAGACCCAGTACTTC. Protein sequence: CASSQEADKETQYF.

The chain has TRBV19 and TRBJ1-1; D gene uncertain. The germline gives CDR1 LNHDA, CDR2 SQIVND (reference sequence). V lost 3 bases, J lost 0 bases, and 8 bases lay in between. The CDR3 consists of 14 residues. CDR3 DNA sequence: TGTGCCAGTAGTATCCTGCTAATGAACACTGAAGCTTTCTTT. Its protein is CASSILLMNTEAFF.

The chain uses TRBV10-2 and TRBJ2-6; D not certain. Germline V gives CDR1 WSHSY, CDR2 SAAADI. The CDR3 contains 16 residues. Between the trimmed V and J ends, which lost 7 bases and 0 bases, there was a span of 13 bases. The CDR3 sequence is CASTQNSVSGANVLTF. As DNA, the CDR3 is TGCGCCAGCACCCAGAACAGCGTCTCTGGGGCCAACGTCCTGACTTTC.

The chain has TRBV25-1 and TRBJ2-6; 9 nucleotides agree with TRBD1. The germline CDR1 and CDR2 sequences are MGHDK and SYGVNS. The V gene end was trimmed by 4 bases and the J gene end by 0 bases; junction bases not matched to a gene: 7. This CDR3 has 18 residues. CDR3 sequence (DNA): TGTGCCAGCAGTGGCGGGACAGGGCTGAACTCTGGGGCCAACGTCCTGACTTTC. Translating it yields CASSGGTGLNSGANVLTF.

This chain uses TRBV29-1 with TRBJ2-2; D tentatively reads TRBD1 or TRBD2 (5 bases each). V was trimmed by 7 bases and J by 0 bases, leaving 18 bases between them. The CDR3 runs to 16 residues. Germline CDR1 reads SQVTM; CDR2 reads ANQGSEA. The CDR3 reads CSAPGPTGANTGELFF. The CDR3 DNA reads TGCAGCGCTCCGGGACCGACTGGGGCGAACACCGGGGAGCTGTTTTTT.

The rearrangement joins TRBV5-4 to TRBJ2-1, with D tentatively TRBD1 or TRBD2 (5 bases each). CDR1 is SGHNT and CDR2 is YYREEE in the germline V gene (reference sequence). CDR3 length: 18 amino acids. Trimming shortened V by 0 bases and J by 3 bases, and 19 bases separated the two germline ends. CDR3 protein: CASSLEKRGNFLYNEQFF. CDR3 DNA: TGTGCCAGCAGCTTGGAGAAGAGGGGTAACTTCCTCTACAATGAGCAGTTCTTC.

V gene TRBV27 combines with J gene TRBJ2-1; maybe TRBD2 (5 bases). Trimming removed 4 bases from V and 0 bases from J, with 13 bases in between. Germline V gene data show CDR1 as MNHEY and CDR2 as SMNVEV (reference sequence). This CDR3 comprises 16 residues. This CDR3 reads CASSSADANSYNEQFF. Written as DNA, the CDR3 is TGTGCCAGCAGTTCAGCGGACGCAAACTCCTACAATGAGCAGTTCTTC.

V is TRBV11-2 and J is TRBJ1-1; D is uncertain. From germline, CDR1 is SGHAT and CDR2 FQNNGV. Trimming cost V 1 base and J 1 base, with 10 bases left between them. The CDR3 is 15 residues long. CDR3 protein: CASSLAGFGNTEAFF. CDR3 coding DNA: TGTGCCAGCAGCTTAGCGGGGTTTGGGAACACTGAAGCTTTCTTT.

The rearrangement links TRBV5-6 to TRBJ2-7, with D hard to call. Germline values: CDR1 SGHDT, CDR2 YYEEEE. This CDR3 is built from 14 residues. Trimming left V 4 bases short and J 6 bases short, with 17 bases between. The DNA for the CDR3 is TGTGCCAGCAGCCCCAAAGGATCCCGTCCCGAGCAGTACTTC. Translation: CASSPKGSRPEQYF.

This rearrangement joins TRBV19 to TRBJ1-1; perhaps TRBD1 as D (5 bases). With 5 bases removed from V and 6 bases from J, the gap between germline ends came to 22 bases. Germline CDR1 is LNHDA and CDR2 is SQIVND (reference sequence). The length of the CDR3 is 16 residues. CDR3 sequence (DNA): TGTGCCAGTAGTCCCTCCCTGGACACCCTCAGGGCTGAAGCTTTCTTT. This translates into CASSPSLDTLRAEAFF.

The V and J genes are TRBV6-5 and TRBJ2-1; D is unresolved. The CDR3 sequence is 11 residues long. Germline CDR1 MNHEY, CDR2 SVGAGI. The ends were cut back, 4 bases at V and 8 bases at J, with 6 bases in the middle. The CDR3 loop reads CASSSAYEQFF. The CDR3 bases are TGTGCCAGCAGTTCAGCCTATGAGCAGTTCTTC.

This chain links TRBV27 with TRBJ2-7, with a possible D match to TRBD2 (6 bases). Per the germline V gene, CDR1 is MNHEY and CDR2 is SMNVEV (reference sequence). CDR3 length: 14 amino acids. V shed 8 bases and J shed 3 bases, with 17 bases lying between them. The CDR3 coding sequence is TGTGCCAGCGCAATAGCGGCCCTTTTCTACGAGCAGTACTTC. This sequence encodes CASAIAALFYEQYF.

The genes are TRBV27 and TRBJ2-2; D is tentatively TRBD1 or TRBD2 (6 bases each). The CDR3 length is 19 residues. Germline lookup yields CDR1 MNHEY and CDR2 SMNVEV (reference sequence). V lost 2 bases to trimming and J lost 4 bases, with 23 bases between them. The DNA of the CDR3 is TGTGCCAGCAGTTTAAGTAGGCGATACAGGGAGGATGGCACCGGGGAGCTGTTTTTT. Translated, it gives CASSLSRRYREDGTGELFF.

This clone appeared once. V is TRBV7-6 and J is TRBJ1-1, with D possibly matching TRBD1 (5 bases). V shed 1 base and J shed 0 bases, with 9 bases lying between them. CDR3 length equals 15 residues. CDR1 is SGHVS, CDR2 FNYEAQ, per germline. The CDR3 DNA reads TGTGCCAGCAGCTTAGGGCCAGGGATGAACACTGAAGCTTTCTTT. Residues: CASSLGPGMNTEAFF.

This clone came up a few times. Other DNA variants within this sample encode the same CDR3. The J gene is TRBJ1-1, the V gene TRBV18; D is undetermined. Trimming pared 2 bases from V and 8 bases from J, leaving 6 bases between. CDR1 is KGHSH, CDR2 LQKENI, per germline. The CDR3 runs to 11 residues. CDR3: CASSPGSEAFF. The CDR3 bases are TGTGCCAGCTCACCAGGTTCGGAAGCTTTCTTT.

V gene TRBV28 combines with J gene TRBJ1-5; D not certain. Per germline, CDR1 MDHEN and CDR2 SYDVKM. The length of the CDR3 is 15 residues. The ends were cut back, 7 bases at V and 1 base at J, with 14 bases in the middle. Here the CDR3 reads CASTVWGLSNQPQHF. In DNA form, the CDR3 reads TGTGCCAGCACCGTCTGGGGTCTCAGCAATCAGCCCCAGCATTTT.

This chain links TRBV9 with TRBJ2-1; maybe TRBD2 (6 bases). The CDR3 contains 14 residues. Trimming took 3 bases from V and 7 from J, leaving 14 bases between them. In germline, CDR1 is SGDLS, CDR2 YYNGEE. Here the CDR3 DNA reads TGTGCCAGCAGCGAAGAAGGAGGGGCAAATGAGCAGTTCTTC. The encoded protein is CASSEEGGANEQFF.